A selection of T cell receptor beta chains follows, all from one sample in a study of T-cell reconstitution after alpha-beta-depleted transplantation in children. MiXCR, applied by TCRdb to the PCR reads, yields one record per CDR3 protein. In the table there are about 440,000 distinct CDR3 sequences, about 45% of which are singletons. The sample in question was PBMCs, obtained before TCRalphabeta/CD19-depleted stem cell transplant. The source is a girl aged 2 to 10 with aplastic anemia, due to receive a stem cell transplant. Both conserved end residues are part of each CDR3. The D gene is left open where the match is weak. Not all rows give a size; the values are once, few, many and, for expanded clones, a class.

>-|TRBD2|TRBJ2-3|TRBV7-8
CASSLGLAGVGDTQYF
TGTGCCAGCAGCTTGGGACTAGCGGGAGTAGGAGATACGCAGTATTTT
>-|-|TRBJ2-7|TRBV5-1
CASSFDSGYEQYF
TGCGCCAGCAGCTTCGACTCCGGATACGAGCAGTACTTC
>-|TRBD2|TRBJ2-1|TRBV20-1
CSADPLAGVGNEQFF
TGCAGTGCCGACCCTCTAGCGGGAGTGGGTAATGAGCAGTTCTTC
>-|TRBD1|TRBJ2-7|TRBV20-1
CSADTGDEQYF
TGCAGTGCTGATACAGGGGACGAGCAGTACTTC
>many|-|TRBJ1-5|TRBV7-9
CASADRYQPQHF
TGTGCCAGCGCTGACCGATATCAGCCCCAGCATTTT
>-|-|TRBJ2-6|TRBV10-3
CAISGISASVLTF
TGTGCCATCAGTGGGATTTCCGCGAGCGTCCTGACTTTC
>many|TRBD1|TRBJ2-3|TRBV10-1
CASSLTGAYTDTQYF
TGCGCCAGCAGCCTGACAGGGGCCTACACAGATACGCAGTATTTT
>-|TRBD1|TRBJ2-7|TRBV7-2
CASSRIQGAREQYF
TGTGCCAGCAGCCGAATTCAGGGGGCGCGAGAGCAGTACTTC
>-|TRBD2|TRBJ2-1|TRBV5-1
CASSDLAGGSEQFF
TGCGCCAGCAGTGACCTAGCGGGAGGCAGTGAGCAGTTCTTC
>-|-|TRBJ2-1|TRBV4-1
CASSQDRGASNEQFF
TGCGCCAGCAGCCAAGACAGGGGCGCCTCCAATGAGCAGTTCTTC
>few|-|TRBJ2-7|TRBV7-8
CASSLVMRAFSSYEQYF
TGTGCCAGCAGCTTAGTTATGCGGGCGTTTAGCTCCTACGAGCAGTACTTC
>few|TRBD2|TRBJ2-7|TRBV20-1
CSARDQWLADRSSYEQYF
TGCAGTGCTAGAGATCAGTGGCTAGCGGATCGAAGCTCCTACGAGCAGTACTTC
>-|-|TRBJ2-4|TRBV7-9
CASSPPREAKNIQYF
TGTGCCAGCAGCCCCCCACGAGAAGCCAAAAACATTCAGTACTTC
>few|-|TRBJ2-6|TRBV12-3/TRBV12-4
CASSSRGLSGANVLTF
TGTGCCAGCAGTTCCCGGGGCCTCTCTGGGGCCAACGTCCTGACTTTC
>many|-|TRBJ1-3|TRBV28
CASSPTGAPGNTIYF
TGTGCCAGCAGTCCCACGGGGGCGCCTGGAAACACCATATATTTT
>many|TRBD1|TRBJ2-7|TRBV12-3/TRBV12-4
CASSIRDSSYEQYF
TGTGCCAGCAGTATTAGGGACAGCTCCTACGAGCAGTACTTC
>many|-|TRBJ2-2|TRBV27
CASLAGGSTGELFF
TGTGCCAGCCTAGCAGGAGGATCCACCGGGGAGCTGTTTTTT
>many|-|TRBJ1-5|TRBV20-1
CSAVQGTQPQHF
TGCAGTGCTGTGCAGGGGACGCAGCCCCAGCATTTT
>many|-|TRBJ2-1|TRBV20-1
CSLYSGLYNEQFF
TGCAGTTTATACAGCGGATTATACAATGAGCAGTTCTTC
>-|-|TRBJ1-2|TRBV12-3/TRBV12-4
CASSLGSVEYGYTF
TGTGCCAGCAGTTTAGGTTCAGTGGAGTATGGCTACACCTTC
>many|TRBD2|TRBJ2-1|TRBV27
CASSRGLEGSEQFF
TGTGCCAGCAGCCGAGGACTAGAGGGCAGTGAGCAGTTCTTC
>many|-|TRBJ1-2|TRBV27
CASSFERGDVYGYTF
TGTGCCAGCAGTTTCGAAAGGGGGGATGTCTATGGCTACACCTTC
>-|TRBD2|TRBJ2-7|TRBV15
CATSREGGGSYEQYF
TGTGCCACCAGCAGAGAGGGGGGGGGCTCCTACGAGCAGTACTTC
>-|TRBD2|TRBJ2-1|TRBV20-1
CSASFSGIGNEQFF
TGCAGTGCTAGTTTTAGCGGGATAGGAAATGAGCAGTTCTTC
>-|-|TRBJ2-1|TRBV6-1
CASSSGTRTYNEQFF
TGTGCCAGCAGCTCCGGGACGAGGACCTACAATGAGCAGTTCTTC
>-|-|TRBJ2-3|TRBV2
CASSGPPSTDTQYF
TGTGCCAGCAGTGGCCCGCCTAGCACAGATACGCAGTATTTT
>once|TRBD1|TRBJ1-2|TRBV9
CASSEDRDYGYTF
TGTGCCAGCAGCGAGGACAGGGACTATGGCTACACCTTC
>-|-|TRBJ1-5|TRBV20-1
CSARDFGRSRQPQHF
TGCAGTGCTAGAGATTTTGGCAGGTCAAGGCAGCCCCAGCATTTT
>-|TRBD2|TRBJ2-5|TRBV4-1
CASSHPLAGRGDQYF
TGCGCCAGCAGCCACCCCCTAGCGGGAAGAGGGGACCAGTACTTC
>many|-|TRBJ1-2|TRBV4-2
CASRPTGSREFYGYTF
TGTGCCAGCAGGCCCACGGGGAGCAGAGAGTTTTATGGCTACACCTTC
>many|-|TRBJ2-3|TRBV20-1
CSARGRADTQYF
TGCAGTGCTAGAGGGCGCGCAGATACGCAGTATTTT
>-|-|TRBJ1-1|TRBV6-5
CASSYELNTEAFF
TGTGCCAGCAGTTATGAACTGAACACTGAAGCTTTCTTT
>many|TRBD2|TRBJ2-1|TRBV5-1
CASSTTSGPNNEQFF
TGCGCCAGCAGCACGACTAGCGGACCGAACAATGAGCAGTTCTTC
>-|-|TRBJ2-2|TRBV20-1
CSARTVNTGELFF
TGCAGTGCTAGGACCGTAAACACCGGGGAGCTGTTTTTT
>many|TRBD2|TRBJ2-2|TRBV12-3/TRBV12-4
CASTVMRLAETGELFF
TGTGCCAGCACCGTTATGCGACTAGCAGAAACCGGGGAGCTGTTTTTT
>many|-|TRBJ1-1|TRBV29-1
CSGRDGENTEAFF
TGCAGCGGTCGGGACGGAGAGAACACTGAAGCTTTCTTT
>-|-|TRBJ2-1|TRBV15
CATSRAGGSYYNEQFF
TGTGCCACCAGCAGAGCTGGCGGGTCCTATTACAATGAGCAGTTCTTC
>-|-|TRBJ1-2|TRBV2
CASTLTGGRIYGYTF
TGTGCCAGCACGCTGACCGGGGGGCGTATCTATGGCTACACCTTC
>-|TRBD1|TRBJ2-7|TRBV20-1
CSARRDWDREEYEQYF
TGCAGTGCTAGAAGGGACTGGGACAGGGAGGAGTACGAGCAGTACTTC
>-|TRBD1|TRBJ2-1|TRBV6-1
CASSEGAGTGSYNEQFF
TGTGCCAGCAGTGAGGGGGCTGGGACAGGCTCCTACAATGAGCAGTTCTTC
>many|-|TRBJ2-2|TRBV4-2
CASSQRQNTGELFF
TGTGCCAGCAGCCAGCGGCAGAACACCGGGGAGCTGTTTTTT
>-|TRBD1|TRBJ1-4|TRBV5-1
CASSKGAQNEKLFF
TGCGCCAGCAGCAAGGGGGCGCAGAATGAAAAACTGTTTTTT
>-|TRBD2|TRBJ2-3|TRBV5-1
CASSLGAGARDTQYF
TGCGCCAGCAGCTTGGGAGCGGGAGCTAGAGATACGCAGTATTTT
>-|-|TRBJ2-1|TRBV20-1
CSASRAGSPLYNEQFF
TGCAGTGCTAGCCGGGCAGGGTCCCCCCTCTACAATGAGCAGTTCTTC
>few|TRBD2|TRBJ2-5|TRBV19
CASRSSGAETQYF
TGTGCCAGTAGATCTAGCGGGGCAGAGACCCAGTACTTC
>-|TRBD2|TRBJ2-3|TRBV15
CATKLRTSGRDTQYF
TGTGCCACCAAATTGAGGACTAGCGGTAGGGATACGCAGTATTTT
>-|TRBD2|TRBJ2-7|TRBV6-1
CASSPLLAGYEQYF
TGTGCCAGCAGTCCCCTTCTAGCGGGGTACGAGCAGTACTTC